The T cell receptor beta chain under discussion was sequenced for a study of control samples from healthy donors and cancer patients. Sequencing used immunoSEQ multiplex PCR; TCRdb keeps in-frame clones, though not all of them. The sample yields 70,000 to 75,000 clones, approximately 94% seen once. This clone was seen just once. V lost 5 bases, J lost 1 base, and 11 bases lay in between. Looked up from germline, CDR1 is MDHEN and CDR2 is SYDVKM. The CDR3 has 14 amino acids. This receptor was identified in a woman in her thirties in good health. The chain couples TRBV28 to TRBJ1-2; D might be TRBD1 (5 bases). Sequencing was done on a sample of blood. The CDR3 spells CASSTGQSNYGYTF. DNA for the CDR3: TGTGCCAGCAGTACCGGACAAAGTAACTATGGCTACACCTTC.